This T cell receptor beta chain was observed in a study of shared clonotypes between healthy human individuals. CD45RO-negative, CCR7-selected cells formed the naive CD8 fraction, which excluded terminally differentiated effector memory CD45RA+ cells. This clone showed up just a few times. The assay was immunoSEQ multiplex PCR, and TCRdb's table has in-frame clones only and misses some. This sample has over 2,000,000 clones, with 85% to 95% found just once. Trimming removed 3 bases from V and 4 bases from J, with 9 bases in between. There are 13 residues in the CDR3. CDR1 is MDHEN and CDR2 is SYDVKM in the germline V gene.

The V and J genes are TRBV28 and TRBJ1-1; a weak D match, TRBD1 (5 bases). The clonotype was recovered from a man younger than 35 in good health. Some clones in this sample may be carry-over from other donors' samples. Sequencing was carried out using naive CD8+ T cells from PBMCs. Here the CDR3 reads CASSFVGGTEAFF. As DNA, the CDR3 is TGTGCCAGCAGTTTTGTGGGGGGCACTGAAGCTTTCTTT.